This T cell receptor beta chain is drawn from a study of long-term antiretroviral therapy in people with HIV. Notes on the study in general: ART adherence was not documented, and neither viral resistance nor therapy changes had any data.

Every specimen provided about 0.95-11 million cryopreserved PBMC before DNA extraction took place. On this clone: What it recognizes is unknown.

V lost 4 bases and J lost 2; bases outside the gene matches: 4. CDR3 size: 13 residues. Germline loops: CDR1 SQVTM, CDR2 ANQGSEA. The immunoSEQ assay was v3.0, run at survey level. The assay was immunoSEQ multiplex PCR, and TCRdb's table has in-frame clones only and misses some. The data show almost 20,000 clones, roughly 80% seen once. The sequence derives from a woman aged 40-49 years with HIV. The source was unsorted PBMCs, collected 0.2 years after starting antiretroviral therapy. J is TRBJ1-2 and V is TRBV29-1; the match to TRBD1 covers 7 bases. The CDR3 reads CSVGGQPNYGYTF. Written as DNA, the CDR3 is TGCAGCGTTGGGGGACAGCCAAACTATGGCTACACCTTC. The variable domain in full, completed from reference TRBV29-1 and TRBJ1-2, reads SAVISQKPSRDICQRGTSLTIQCQVDSQVTMMFWYRQQPGQSLTLIATANQGSEATYESGFVIDKFPISRPNLTFSTLTVSNMSPEDSSIYLCSVGGQPNYGYTFGSGTRLTVV.